A selection of T cell receptor beta chains follows, all from one sample in a study of PD-1 blockade in classical Hodgkin lymphoma. The method was immunoSEQ multiplex PCR; TCRdb's version includes in-frame clones alone and lacks a portion of them. This sample has around 19,000 clones, with approximately 80% found just once. This material consisted of peripheral blood mononuclear cells (PBMCs), taken before the fourth cycle of nivolumab. These receptors were collected from a human donor with classical Hodgkin lymphoma. Both conserved end residues are part of each CDR3. Each record gives: V gene, J gene, clone size, D gene, CDR3 DNA, CDR3 protein. A D gene is named only where the DNA matches it firmly. Clone size appears in some rows only: once, few, many, or a class for an expanded clone.

V: TRBV7-9; J: TRBJ2-2; size: -; D: TRBD2; DNA: TGTGCCAGCAGCTTATTGGCTAGCGGGAGGAGGACCGGGGAGCTGTTTTTT; CDR3: CASSLLASGRRTGELFF
V: TRBV4-3; J: TRBJ2-7; size: -; D: -; DNA: TGCGCCAGCAGCCAAGATATAAGGCCAGGATACGAGCAGTACTTC; CDR3: CASSQDIRPGYEQYF
V: TRBV2; J: TRBJ1-2; size: once; D: TRBD1; DNA: TGTGCCAGCAGTCCCGGGACAGGGAGGGGTGACTATGGCTACACCTTC; CDR3: CASSPGTGRGDYGYTF
V: TRBV4-2; J: TRBJ1-4; size: -; D: TRBD1; DNA: TGTGCCAGCAGCCAAGATAGGGGACAGGGCGGAAAACTGTTTTTT; CDR3: CASSQDRGQGGKLFF
V: TRBV5-1; J: TRBJ2-7; size: -; D: -; DNA: TGCGCCAGCAGCTTGCTACAGGCCGCCTACGAGCAGTACTTC; CDR3: CASSLLQAAYEQYF
V: TRBV5-1; J: TRBJ2-1; size: -; D: TRBD2; DNA: TGCGCCAGCAGCTTGGTAGCGGGGGATCGGGAGCAGTTCTTC; CDR3: CASSLVAGDREQFF
V: TRBV11-2; J: TRBJ2-7; size: -; D: -; DNA: TGTGCCAGCACCAACCGCTACGAGCAGTACTTC; CDR3: CASTNRYEQYF
V: TRBV5-1; J: TRBJ1-3; size: -; D: -; DNA: TGCGCCAGCAGCTTGGGAGGAGTCGGGGGAAACACCATATATTTT; CDR3: CASSLGGVGGNTIYF
V: TRBV28; J: TRBJ2-3; size: -; D: -; DNA: TGTGCCAGCAGTTCCCCGTACAGGGAGAACTTAGATACGCAGTATTTT; CDR3: CASSSPYRENLDTQYF
V: TRBV18; J: TRBJ2-5; size: -; D: -; DNA: TGTGCCAGCTCATCTAGGAATCAAGAGACCCAGTACTTC; CDR3: CASSSRNQETQYF
V: TRBV4-1; J: TRBJ2-5; size: -; D: -; DNA: TGCGCCAGCAGCCCCCCCCAGGGTAGATCGACCCAGTACTTC; CDR3: CASSPPQGRSTQYF
V: TRBV27; J: TRBJ1-1; size: once; D: -; DNA: TGTGCCAGCAGCCCCATGGGGGTAAGGGACACTGAAGCTTTCTTT; CDR3: CASSPMGVRDTEAFF
V: TRBV7-2; J: TRBJ2-7; size: -; D: TRBD1; DNA: TGTGCCAGCAGCCTGAAGACAGGGATGAGCTCCTACGAGCAGTACTTC; CDR3: CASSLKTGMSSYEQYF
V: TRBV6-1; J: TRBJ1-1; size: -; D: -; DNA: TGTGCCAGCAGCCCTAGGGGGGAGAACACTGAAGCTTTCTTT; CDR3: CASSPRGENTEAFF
V: TRBV14; J: TRBJ1-1; size: medium-sized; D: -; DNA: TGTGCCAGCAGCCCCCAAACTGGGGGCCCATCGGACACTGAAGCTTTCTTT; CDR3: CASSPQTGGPSDTEAFF
V: TRBV7-9; J: TRBJ1-6; size: -; D: -; DNA: TGTGCCAGCAGCTTAGCAAGGGGCTTCCTCCACTTT; CDR3: CASSLARGFLHF
V: TRBV7-8; J: TRBJ2-2; size: -; D: -; DNA: TGTGCCAGCTTCGGGTTGGACACCGGGGAGCTGTTTTTT; CDR3: CASFGLDTGELFF
V: TRBV7-9; J: TRBJ2-1; size: -; D: TRBD1; DNA: TGTGCCAGCAGCCCGACCGACAGGGTCATCTACAATGAGCAGTTCTTC; CDR3: CASSPTDRVIYNEQFF
V: TRBV6-4; J: TRBJ2-3; size: -; D: -; DNA: TGTGCCAGCAGTGACTCCTCAGGGGGCACAGATACGCAGTATTTT; CDR3: CASSDSSGGTDTQYF
V: TRBV2; J: TRBJ1-1; size: -; D: -; DNA: TGTGCCAGCAGTGAATACGGGGTAACTGAAGCTTTCTTT; CDR3: CASSEYGVTEAFF
V: TRBV7-9; J: TRBJ1-5; size: -; D: TRBD1; DNA: TGTGCCAGCAGCTTAGCGCAGGGGGGCAATCAGCCCCAGCATTTT; CDR3: CASSLAQGGNQPQHF
V: TRBV2; J: TRBJ2-7; size: few; D: TRBD2; DNA: TGTGCCAGGGGGCCTAGCGGGAGCCACGAGCAGTACTTC; CDR3: CARGPSGSHEQYF
V: TRBV7-3; J: TRBJ2-5; size: -; D: -; DNA: TGTGCCAGCAGCTTACTTCCGGGCCCGGTTGAGACCCAGTACTTC; CDR3: CASSLLPGPVETQYF
V: TRBV6-5; J: TRBJ2-5; size: -; D: -; DNA: TGTGCCAGCAGCCAGGTTGTTGAGACCCAGTACTTC; CDR3: CASSQVVETQYF
V: TRBV4-2; J: TRBJ2-1; size: -; D: -; DNA: TGTGCCAGCAGCCAAGATCAGAGAAGCGACAATGAGCAGTTCTTC; CDR3: CASSQDQRSDNEQFF
V: TRBV4-2; J: TRBJ2-2; size: -; D: TRBD2; DNA: TGTGCCAGCAGCAATAAACTAGCGGAGGGCACCGGGGAGCTGTTTTTT; CDR3: CASSNKLAEGTGELFF
V: TRBV7-9; J: TRBJ2-1; size: few; D: -; DNA: TGTGCCAGCAGCGGACCCCAGGGAAGCTCCTACAATGAGCAGTTCTTC; CDR3: CASSGPQGSSYNEQFF
V: TRBV11-2; J: TRBJ1-4; size: -; D: -; DNA: TGTGCCAGCAGCTTTGGTCTGGGCCCCCTATATTTT; CDR3: CASSFGLGPLYF
V: TRBV11-3; J: TRBJ2-1; size: -; D: -; DNA: TGTGCCAGCAGGGGAACAGCGTACAATGAGCAGTTCTTC; CDR3: CASRGTAYNEQFF
V: TRBV15; J: TRBJ1-1; size: -; D: -; DNA: TGTGCCACCAGCAGAGATATCGGGGTGAGCACTGAAGCTTTCTTT; CDR3: CATSRDIGVSTEAFF
V: TRBV2; J: TRBJ2-5; size: -; D: TRBD2; DNA: TGTGCCAGCAGTAGGGCTAGCGGGGGGGCCGCCCAAGAGACCCAGTACTTC; CDR3: CASSRASGGAAQETQYF